One and the same sample provided the 12 T cell receptor beta chains below, sequenced in a study of blood T cell repertoires in COVID-19. Method: immunoSEQ multiplex PCR; TCRdb's copy keeps in-frame clones and lacks some. The sample consists of some 280,000 clones, 86% of them appearing once. Sequenced: peripheral blood. All receptors come from a woman in her 30s with active or convalescent COVID-19.

The gene calls are TRBV18 and TRBJ2-1; 10 bases agree with TRBD2. The CDR3 length is 17 residues. V lost 3 bases, J lost 4 bases, and 9 bases stayed unmatched. Germline CDR1 is KGHSH and CDR2 is LQKENI. Here the CDR3 reads CASSPPAGGPSYNEQFF. The CDR3 DNA reads as TGTGCCAGCTCACCTCCAGCGGGGGGGCCTTCATACAATGAGCAGTTCTTC.

A single count supports this clone. This rearrangement joins TRBV9 to TRBJ1-2; 8 nucleotides align to TRBD1. The ends lost 4 bases at V and 4 bases at J; junction bases unmatched: 9. The CDR3 is 15 amino acids. Germline lookup yields CDR1 SGDLS and CDR2 YYNGEE. The CDR3 nucleotides read TGTGCCAGCAGCCCAGGACAGGGTCGGCTCTATGGCTACACCTTC. Translated: CASSPGQGRLYGYTF.

For the CDR3, the DNA is TGCGCCAGCAGCTTCGGGACAGGGTCGACTGGGGCCAACGTCCTGACTTTC. Translation gives CASSFGTGSTGANVLTF. The J gene is TRBJ2-6, the V gene TRBV5-1; 9 nucleotides line up with TRBD1. The trim removed 2 bases at V and 2 bases at J, leaving 5 bases unmatched. The CDR3 sequence is 17 residues long. Per the germline V gene, CDR1 is SGHRS and CDR2 is YFSETQ.

The genes are TRBV7-2 and TRBJ2-1; 10 bases line up with TRBD2. In germline, CDR1 is SGHTA, CDR2 FQGNSA. The CDR3 is 14 residues long. J lost 6 bases, V lost 5 bases, and 4 bases had no gene match. DNA for the CDR3: TGTGCCAGCAGCCCGGGACTAGCGAGCAATGAGCAGTTCTTC. Its translation is CASSPGLASNEQFF.

The chain has TRBV19 and TRBJ2-2; TRBD2 matches at 7 bases. With 4 bases clipped from V and 5 bases from J, the junction kept 7 bases outside the gene matches. Germline V gene sequence: CDR1 LNHDA, CDR2 SQIVND (reference sequence). This CDR3 has 15 amino acids. CDR3 in amino acids: CASSTRRESTGELFF. DNA of the CDR3: TGTGCCAGTAGTACCCGGCGGGAGTCGACCGGGGAGCTGTTTTTT.

The CDR3 sequence: CASSSPDRLLEETQYF. In nucleotides, the CDR3 is TGCGCCAGCAGCTCTCCGGACAGGCTCCTGGAGGAGACCCAGTACTTC. V and J are TRBV5-1 and TRBJ2-5; 7 bases map to TRBD1. Germline CDR1 SGHRS, CDR2 YFSETQ. V was pared by 3 bases and J by 5 bases, with 13 bases of the junction left unmatched. The CDR3 extends over 16 amino acids.

V usage is TRBV5-1 and J usage is TRBJ1-4; no definite D call. The CDR3 covers 13 residues. Germline loops: CDR1 SGHRS, CDR2 YFSETQ. V lost 0 bases and J 5 bases, leaving 5 bases between the germline ends. The CDR3 region has the DNA TGCGCCAGCAGCTTGGACGGGAATGAAAAACTGTTTTTT. This codes for CASSLDGNEKLFF.

This clone was seen once. The V and J genes are TRBV9 and TRBJ1-3, with 7 bases matching TRBD1. CDR1 is SGDLS and CDR2 is YYNGEE in the germline V gene. V shed 4 bases and J 3 bases; nucleotides not matched to a gene: 10. The CDR3 is 16 residues long. The CDR3 bases are TGTGCCAGCAGCACGTACCGGGACAGCTATGGAAACACCATATATTTT. The encoded protein is CASSTYRDSYGNTIYF.

This clone has just a few counts. The chain employs TRBV2 and TRBJ1-1, with D possibly TRBD1 on 5 matching bases. Looked up from germline, CDR1 is SNHLY and CDR2 is FYNNEI. The CDR3 has 14 amino acids. Trimming removed 5 bases at V and 3 bases at J, with 13 bases between. The CDR3 nucleotides read TGTGCCAGCAGTCGGGGGAGGGTGGACACTGAAGCTTTCTTT. This codes for CASSRGRVDTEAFF.

The V gene is TRBV6-5, the J gene TRBJ1-2; no clear D gene. The CDR3 covers 14 residues. Trimming removed 7 bases from V and 5 bases from J, with 17 bases in between. Germline V gene sequence: CDR1 MNHEY, CDR2 SVGAGI. The CDR3 nucleotides read TGTGCCAGCAAGGTGGAAGGCGGCCGGTATGGCTACACCTTC. Protein sequence: CASKVEGGRYGYTF.

The chain is built from TRBV15 and TRBJ2-5, with 8 bases fitting TRBD1. V was clipped by 3 bases and J by 5 bases; unmatched bases: 5. Germline values: CDR1 LNHNV, CDR2 YYDKDF (reference sequence). The CDR3 is 14 residues long. DNA for the CDR3: TGTGCCACCAGCAGGTCAGGGGGCCTGGAGACCCAGTACTTC. This sequence encodes CATSRSGGLETQYF.

The rearrangement uses TRBV27 and TRBJ2-2, with 11 positions matching TRBD1. The CDR3 spans 20 residues. Losses at the gene ends were 4 bases for V and 5 bases for J; bases not matched to a gene: 18. Germline-derived CDR1 and CDR2 are MNHEY and SMNVEV (reference sequence). Written as DNA, the CDR3 is TGTGCCAGCAGTTCCCAACTTTGGACAGGGGGCTCTGTTCGGACCGGGGAGCTGTTTTTT. It yields the protein CASSSQLWTGGSVRTGELFF.